This T cell receptor beta chain was sequenced in a study of blood T cell repertoires in COVID-19. This CDR3 is 14 amino acids long. J lost 1 base, V lost 3 bases, and 3 bases had no gene match. Germline values: CDR1 SGHTS, CDR2 YDEGEE. The method was immunoSEQ multiplex PCR; TCRdb's version includes in-frame clones alone and lacks a portion of them. The sample has about 160,000 clones; around 79% are singletons. Sequenced input: peripheral blood. The TCR was taken from a woman aged 55-70 years with COVID-19, enrolled during active disease. This chain connects TRBV5-8 to TRBJ1-1, with 7 bases aligning to TRBD1. Here the CDR3 reads CASSSGQKNTEAFF. In nucleotides, the CDR3 is TGTGCCAGCAGCTCGGGACAGAAGAACACTGAAGCTTTCTTT.